These 13 T cell receptor beta chains were all obtained from the same sample, sequenced in a study of shared clonotypes between healthy human individuals. Sequencing was performed with immunoSEQ multiplex PCR; in TCRdb, only in-frame clones are kept and a portion is missing. This table has around 1.9 million clones, under 95% appearing once. CD45RO-negative CD8 cells positively selected for CCR7 made up the naive population, which excluded terminally differentiated effector memory CD45RA+ cells. Input material: naive CD8+ T cells from PBMCs. These TCRs come from a man aged 18 to 29 in good health. Some clones in this sample may be carry-over from other donors' samples.

This clone has just a few counts. V and J are TRBV30 and TRBJ2-1; D remains unclear. V was clipped by 1 base and J by 5 bases, with 6 bases between them. Germline lookup yields CDR1 GTSNPN and CDR2 SVGIG (reference sequence). This CDR3 spans 12 amino acids. The CDR3 DNA reads as TGTGCCTGGAGTGGTGTGAACAATGAGCAGTTCTTC. This gives the protein CAWSGVNNEQFF.

V is TRBV13 and J is TRBJ2-1; 8 bases are shared with TRBD1. V was pared by 4 bases and J by 5 bases, with 4 bases of the junction left unmatched. CDR1 is PRHDT and CDR2 is FYEKMQ in the germline V gene (reference sequence). The CDR3 contains 14 residues. The DNA of the CDR3 is TGTGCCAGCAGCTCTCAGACAGGGGACAATGAGCAGTTCTTC. Translation: CASSSQTGDNEQFF.

The rearrangement joins TRBV6-6 to TRBJ1-1; D not resolved. CDR3 length equals 15 residues. The V and J ends lost 7 bases and 0 bases respectively, with 15 bases between them. Germline loops: CDR1 MNHNY, CDR2 SVGAGI (reference sequence). The CDR3 bases are TGTGCCAGCACCCCTCGCGAGGTCATGAACACTGAAGCTTTCTTT. It codes for CASTPREVMNTEAFF.

The chain carries TRBV4-1 and TRBJ2-1; tentatively, D is TRBD2 (5 bases). V lost 3 bases and J lost 0, with 12 bases in between. Germline CDR1 and CDR2: MGHRA and YSYEKL. The CDR3 has 16 amino acids. The CDR3 nucleotides read TGCGCCAGCAGCCATCGTCGGACTCCCTCCTACAATGAGCAGTTCTTC. Translation: CASSHRRTPSYNEQFF.

V and J are TRBV29-1 and TRBJ2-5; unclear D gene. Near its end, the DNA agrees better with TRBJ2-7, so the J call may be wrong. Per the germline V gene, CDR1 is SQVTM and CDR2 is ANQGSEA. The CDR3 is made up of 11 amino acids. The CDR3 coding sequence is TGCAGCGTTGAGACCCCGGGCGAGCAGTACTTC. Protein sequence: CSVETPGEQYF.

This sequence joins TRBV19 and TRBJ2-3; a weak D match, TRBD1 (5 bases). The germline V gene encodes CDR1 LNHDA and CDR2 SQIVND (reference sequence). The length of the CDR3 is 15 residues. V lost 9 bases, J lost 3 bases, and 19 bases lay in between. CDR3 sequence (DNA): TGTGCCAGCGCCCCCACAGGTTCAAGGACAGATACGCAGTATTTT. Translating it yields CASAPTGSRTDTQYF.

The chain has TRBV11-2 and TRBJ1-5, with a possible D match to TRBD1 (5 bases). The CDR3 extends over 14 amino acids. Between the trimmed V and J ends, which lost 1 base and 9 bases, there was a span of 13 bases. From germline, CDR1 is SGHAT and CDR2 FQNNGV. This chain's CDR3 is CASSLGAGTRPQHF. The CDR3 DNA reads as TGTGCCAGCAGCTTAGGGGCAGGGACTAGGCCCCAGCATTTT.

The chain recombines TRBV27 with TRBJ1-5; D call uncertain. Trimming left V 6 bases short and J 11 bases short, with 20 bases between. Germline assignment: CDR1 MNHEY and CDR2 SMNVEV (reference sequence). CDR3 size: 14 residues. CDR3 protein: CASSPRGLGPTQHF. The CDR3 DNA reads TGTGCCAGCAGCCCACGGGGTCTCGGTCCGACCCAGCATTTT.

The chain has TRBV4-1 and TRBJ1-4; perhaps TRBD1 as D (5 bases). The CDR3 runs 12 residues. The V end lost 5 bases, the J end lost 6 bases, and 7 bases lay between the germline ends. Germline V gene data show CDR1 as MGHRA and CDR2 as YSYEKL. Written as DNA, the CDR3 is TGCGCCAGCAGCGGGGACCATGAAAAACTGTTTTTT. Translation gives CASSGDHEKLFF.

The genes are TRBV4-2 and TRBJ2-1; D assignment may be TRBD1 or TRBD2 (5 bases each). Germline V gives CDR1 LGHNA, CDR2 YNFKEQ. The CDR3 totals 16 residues. V lost 0 bases and J lost 5, with 14 bases in between. CDR3 protein: CASSQDRGTIHNEQFF. The CDR3 DNA follows: TGTGCCAGCAGCCAAGACAGAGGGACGATCCACAATGAGCAGTTCTTC.

The rearrangement uses TRBV7-3 and TRBJ2-3; D is tentatively TRBD1 or TRBD2 (5 bases each). The CDR3 covers 14 residues. Trimming cost V 2 bases and J 7 bases, with 13 bases left between them. CDR1 is SGHTA and CDR2 is FQGTGA in the germline V gene. CDR3 sequence reads: CASSLGGGLNTQYF. The CDR3 DNA reads as TGTGCCAGCAGCTTAGGGGGTGGCCTAAATACGCAGTATTTT.

The V call is TRBV27, the J call TRBJ2-1; perhaps TRBD2 as D (6 bases). V was pared by 6 bases and J by 2 bases, with 14 bases between. The CDR3 length is 15 residues. Germline CDR1 is MNHEY and CDR2 is SMNVEV (reference sequence). The DNA of the CDR3 is TGTGCCAGCAGGACCATTACGGGAGCCTACAATGAGCAGTTCTTC. It yields the protein CASRTITGAYNEQFF.

The V gene is TRBV19, the J gene TRBJ1-1; a weak D match, TRBD1 (5 bases). Between the trimmed V and J ends, which lost 3 bases and 8 bases, there was a span of 22 bases. The CDR3 is 16 residues long. CDR1 is LNHDA, CDR2 SQIVND, per germline (reference sequence). Here the CDR3 DNA reads TGTGCCAGTAGTATTACTATGCGGGGCCGGTTTACCGAAGCTTTCTTT. This translates into CASSITMRGRFTEAFF.